A single sample gave rise to the 25 T cell receptor beta chains below, sequenced in a study of cytomegalovirus exposure and HLA in healthy donors. The PCR used 60 Vbeta and 13 Jbeta primers. Measured with immunoSEQ multiplex PCR; TCRdb has only the in-frame clones, and not every one. The sample contains around 100,000 clones, around 80% of which appear only once. Source material: PBMCs. These receptors were obtained from a man aged 25-45 years in good health and CMV-seronegative.

The rearrangement joins TRBV27 to TRBJ2-7; D not certain. V shed 2 bases and J shed 4 bases, with 6 bases lying between them. Per germline, CDR1 MNHEY and CDR2 SMNVEV (reference sequence). The CDR3 is made up of 12 amino acids. CDR3 residues: CASSLRGYEQYF. The CDR3 DNA is TGTGCCAGCAGTTTACGAGGTTACGAGCAGTACTTC.

This clone was seen more than once but under ten times. V and J are TRBV25-1 and TRBJ1-2, with 7 positions matching TRBD1. V gave up 2 bases and J gave up 7 bases; unmatched junction bases: 13. This CDR3 is 16 amino acids long. Germline CDR1 is MGHDK and CDR2 is SYGVNS. The CDR3 coding sequence is TGTGCCAGCAGTGAAAGGGGGGACAGATATGGAGGTGGCTACACCTTC. Amino acids: CASSERGDRYGGGYTF.

The V gene is TRBV14, the J gene TRBJ1-2; D not certain. Trimming left V 4 bases short and J 4 bases short, with 13 bases between. CDR3 length equals 14 residues. From germline, CDR1 is SGHDN and CDR2 FVKESK. CDR3: CASSRNVLPYGYTF. Written as DNA, the CDR3 is TGTGCCAGCAGCCGAAACGTACTTCCCTATGGCTACACCTTC.

This rearrangement joins TRBV18 to TRBJ1-1; D is perhaps TRBD1 (5 bases). Trimming left V 1 base short and J 2 bases short, with 8 bases between. Germline V gene lookup returns CDR1 KGHSH and CDR2 LQKENI. CDR3 size: 14 residues. The chain's CDR3 is CASSPLQGNTEAFF. DNA of the CDR3: TGTGCCAGCTCACCACTTCAGGGAAACACTGAAGCTTTCTTT.

The CDR3 bases are TGTGCCAGCAGGAAAGGACAGGGGTTCGTTGTCCGCCAAGAGACCCAGTACTTC. Amino acid sequence: CASRKGQGFVVRQETQYF. The chain links TRBV2 to TRBJ2-5; 9 bases are a match to TRBD1. CDR3 size: 18 residues. Germline values: CDR1 SNHLY, CDR2 FYNNEI. The V gene end was trimmed by 6 bases and the J gene end by 1 base; junction bases not matched to a gene: 15.

The V and J genes are TRBV11-1 and TRBJ1-1, with TRBD1 identical over 8 bases. In germline, CDR1 is SGHAT, CDR2 FQDESV (reference sequence). This CDR3 has 14 residues. Trimming cost V 5 bases and J 11 bases; bases outside gene matches: 13. This chain's CDR3 is CASSEGAGTGHAFF. CDR3 coding DNA: TGTGCCAGCAGCGAGGGGGCCGGGACAGGCCACGCTTTCTTT. The full variable domain, completed using reference TRBV11-1 and TRBJ1-1, is EAEVAQSPRYKITEKSQAVAFWCDPISGHATLYWYRQILGQGPELLVQFQDESVVDDSQLPKDRFSAERLKGVDSTLKIQPAELGDSAMYLCASSEGAGTGHAFFGQGTRLTVV.

V usage is TRBV7-9 and J usage is TRBJ2-4; possible D gene TRBD2, 5 bases. The CDR3 has 17 residues. Trimming removed 5 bases from V and 7 bases from J, with 24 bases in between. The germline V gene encodes CDR1 SEHNR and CDR2 FQNEAQ (reference sequence). This CDR3 reads CASSPKHRLTPANIQYF. In DNA form, the CDR3 reads TGTGCCAGCAGCCCCAAACACCGACTAACCCCTGCGAACATTCAGTACTTC.

This chain joins TRBV30 and TRBJ1-5; D remains unclear. V was clipped by 0 bases and J by 3 bases, with 6 bases between them. The CDR3 runs to 13 residues. Germline values: CDR1 GTSNPN, CDR2 SVGIG (reference sequence). CDR3 nucleotides: TGTGCCTGGAGTGTACGCTACAATCAGCCCCAGCATTTT. Amino acids: CAWSVRYNQPQHF.

Only a few counts were recorded for this clone. V is TRBV11-2 and J is TRBJ2-7; TRBD1 matches at 8 bases. Germline CDR1 and CDR2: SGHAT and FQNNGV. V was pared by 6 bases and J by 2 bases, with 9 bases of the junction left unmatched. This CDR3 has 15 amino acids. CDR3 amino acids: CASRLRGTGPYEQYF. The CDR3 DNA follows: TGTGCCAGCAGGCTCCGCGGGACAGGCCCCTACGAGCAGTACTTC.

This clone has a single count. V and J are TRBV29-1 and TRBJ2-2; a possible D gene is TRBD2 (6 bases). This CDR3 contains 14 residues. Trimming cost V 0 bases and J 5 bases, with 10 bases left between them. The germline V gene encodes CDR1 SQVTM and CDR2 ANQGSEA. The CDR3 DNA reads TGCAGCGTTGAAGATGCAGGGAGGACCGGGGAGCTGTTTTTT. Translation gives CSVEDAGRTGELFF.

The chain's CDR3 is CARRTSGSNEQFF. DNA of the CDR3: TGTGCCAGAAGGACTAGCGGGAGCAATGAGCAGTTCTTC. The rearrangement joins TRBV2 to TRBJ2-1; 13 bases are a match to TRBD2. V dropped 9 bases and J dropped 6; count of bases not matched to a gene: 2. This CDR3 has 13 amino acids. CDR1 is SNHLY and CDR2 is FYNNEI in the germline V gene. Full variable domain (remainder filled in from reference TRBV2 and TRBJ2-1): EPEVTQTPSHQVTQMGQEVILRCVPISNHLYFYWYRQILGQKVEFLVSFYNNEISEKSEIFDDQFSVERPDGSNFTLKIRSTKLEDSAMYFCARRTSGSNEQFFGPGTRLTVL.

The chain is built from TRBV2 and TRBJ1-3; a possible D gene is TRBD1 (6 bases). The CDR3 length is 14 residues. Trimming took 4 bases from V and 9 from J, leaving 16 bases between them. CDR1 and CDR2 from the germline V gene are SNHLY and FYNNEI. CDR3 coding DNA: TGTGCCAGCAGTGGGGGGCAGGTTGGTCGCACCATATATTTT. Translation gives CASSGGQVGRTIYF.

The V call is TRBV5-4, the J call TRBJ2-2, with D perhaps TRBD1 (6 bases). V was clipped by 0 bases and J by 0 bases, with 6 bases between them. The CDR3 totals 15 residues. In germline, CDR1 is SGHNT, CDR2 YYREEE (reference sequence). The CDR3 protein is CASSLGTANTGELFF. CDR3 sequence (DNA): TGTGCCAGCAGCTTGGGGACAGCGAACACCGGGGAGCTGTTTTTT.

This chain joins TRBV5-1 and TRBJ1-6, with a tentative D call TRBD1 (5 bases). This CDR3 has 15 residues. Germline V CDR1 and CDR2: SGHRS, YFSETQ. V shed 0 bases and J shed 12 bases, with 16 bases lying between them. The CDR3 DNA follows: TGCGCCAGCAGCTTGGAAGGGGCCGAACGAGGACCCCTCCACTTT. Its translation is CASSLEGAERGPLHF.

This chain uses TRBV5-4 with TRBJ2-3; TRBD2 matches at 7 bases. The V segment lost 1 base and the J segment 4 bases; nucleotides outside the gene matches: 9. The germline gives CDR1 SGHNT, CDR2 YYREEE (reference sequence). The CDR3 sequence is 16 residues long. The CDR3 loop reads CASSLKSAGEADTQYF. The CDR3 nucleotides read TGTGCCAGCAGCTTGAAATCGGCGGGAGAGGCAGATACGCAGTATTTT.

The V and J genes are TRBV7-9 and TRBJ1-2, with D perhaps TRBD1 (6 bases). Germline CDR1 and CDR2: SEHNR and FQNEAQ (reference sequence). Deletions cut 5 bases from V and 6 bases from J, with 19 bases between. CDR3 length: 15 residues. In DNA, the CDR3 is TGTGCCAGCAGCCCTAGGGGGGGGCGGAGTGATGGCTACACCTTC. This codes for CASSPRGGRSDGYTF.

The gene calls are TRBV5-6 and TRBJ1-2; no clear D gene. CDR1 is SGHDT and CDR2 is YYEEEE in the germline V gene. The CDR3 sequence is 18 residues long. The V gene lost 1 base and the J gene lost 6 bases, with 25 bases spanning the gap. The CDR3 here is CASSLRVGGGNLNHGYTF. Written as DNA, the CDR3 is TGTGCCAGCAGCTTGCGGGTGGGAGGAGGCAACTTGAACCATGGCTACACCTTC.

This clone was counted a single time. The chain joins TRBV11-2 to TRBJ2-2; possible D gene TRBD2, 5 bases. V lost 1 base, J lost 8 bases, and 8 bases lay in between. CDR1 is SGHAT and CDR2 is FQNNGV in the germline V gene. This CDR3 contains 13 residues. CDR3: CASSLVAGGELFF. In DNA, the CDR3 is TGTGCCAGCAGCTTAGTGGCGGGTGGGGAGCTGTTTTTT.

V gene TRBV4-2 combines with J gene TRBJ2-4; TRBD2 matches 12 bases. The V segment lost 1 base and the J segment 8 bases; nucleotides outside the gene matches: 6. CDR3 length equals 16 residues. Germline CDR1 LGHNA, CDR2 YNFKEQ. CDR3 bases: TGTGCCAGCAGCCAAGCCCAGACTAGCGGGAGTGACATTCAGTACTTC. Translated: CASSQAQTSGSDIQYF.

The V call is TRBV7-2, the J call TRBJ1-1, with D possibly being TRBD1 (5 bases). The CDR3 loop spans 14 amino acids. Germline loops: CDR1 SGHTA, CDR2 FQGNSA. V gave up 3 bases and J gave up 4 bases, with 12 bases separating them. CDR3 protein: CASSFSGAGTEAFF. In DNA, the CDR3 is TGTGCCAGCAGCTTTAGCGGGGCTGGCACTGAAGCTTTCTTT.

This chain connects TRBV7-9 to TRBJ2-3; 10 bases are shared with TRBD2. The V gene end was trimmed by 6 bases and the J gene end by 6 bases; junction bases not matched to a gene: 9. The CDR3 loop spans 15 amino acids. Germline-derived CDR1 and CDR2 are SEHNR and FQNEAQ (reference sequence). The CDR3, as DNA: TGTGCCAGCAGGTCTAGCGGGAGAAGTGTTGATACGCAGTATTTT. This gives the protein CASRSSGRSVDTQYF.

This chain joins TRBV5-6 and TRBJ1-2; 9 bases agree with TRBD1. The V gene's germline CDR1 is SGHDT and CDR2 YYEEEE. V shed 1 base and J 5 bases; nucleotides not matched to a gene: 3. CDR3 size: 14 residues. CDR3 amino acids: CASSLPGTGYGYTF. CDR3 in DNA: TGTGCCAGCAGCTTGCCCGGGACAGGGTATGGCTACACCTTC. The full variable domain, completed using reference TRBV5-6 and TRBJ1-2, is DAGVTQSPTHLIKTRGQQVTLRCSPKSGHDTVSWYQQALGQGPQFIFQYYEEEERQRGNFPDRFSGHQFPNYSSELNVNALLLGDSALYLCASSLPGTGYGYTFGSGTRLTVV.

The V and J genes are TRBV19 and TRBJ1-1, with D possibly being TRBD1 (5 bases). In germline, CDR1 is LNHDA, CDR2 SQIVND (reference sequence). The CDR3 sequence is 14 residues long. Between the trimmed V and J ends, which lost 1 base and 6 bases, there was a span of 12 bases. CDR3 DNA sequence: TGTGCCAGTAGTATAGGCAGGGTGTGGGCTGAAGCTTTCTTT. Translating it yields CASSIGRVWAEAFF.

The chain links TRBV5-4 to TRBJ2-5; perhaps TRBD1 as D (6 bases). V dropped 4 bases and J dropped 2 bases, with 15 bases sitting between them. The CDR3 has 15 residues. The V gene's germline CDR1 is SGHNT and CDR2 YYREEE (reference sequence). As DNA, the CDR3 is TGTGCCAGCAGCCACCGGGACAAAAAACAAGAGACCCAGTACTTC. Protein: CASSHRDKKQETQYF. Full variable domain (missing parts from reference TRBV5-4 and TRBJ2-5): ETGVTQSPTHLIKTRGQQVTLRCSSQSGHNTVSWYQQALGQGPQFIFQYYREEENGRGNFPPRFSGLQFPNYSSELNVNALELDDSALYLCASSHRDKKQETQYFGPGTRLLVL.

The V and J genes are TRBV5-1 and TRBJ1-5; D ambiguous. Germline CDR1 is SGHRS and CDR2 is YFSETQ. Trimming stripped 0 bases from V and 0 bases from J, with 7 bases between. The CDR3 loop spans 15 amino acids. The CDR3 DNA sequence: TGCGCCAGCAGCTTGGGAGCGAATAGCAATCAGCCCCAGCATTTT. As protein: CASSLGANSNQPQHF.